A single sample is the source of the 6 T cell receptor beta chains below, sequenced in a study of blood T cells in healthy people across ages. Primers used in a second PCR of roughly 7 to 11 cycles were a sample-barcoded 5' primer and a J-beta primer mix. A single record per CDR3 protein comes from TCRdb applying MiXCR to the 5' RACE reads. The sample records 750,000 to 950,000 distinct CDR3 sequences, about 48% being singletons. Sequencing was performed on blood. These receptor sequences come from a man older than 75 in good health.

The chain combines TRBV7-9 with TRBJ2-1; 8 bases map to TRBD2. This CDR3 contains 16 residues. Looked up from germline, CDR1 is SEHNR and CDR2 is FQNEAQ (reference sequence). V dropped 2 bases and J dropped 2; count of bases not matched to a gene: 5. DNA for the CDR3: TGTGCCAGCAGCTTATTCCCGGGAGGGGCCTACAATGAGCAGTTCTTC. Translated, it gives CASSLFPGGAYNEQFF.

CDR3 loop: CASSRYLAAGRPPGKQYF. The CDR3 nucleotides read TGTGCCAGCAGTAGGTATCTCGCGGCGGGGAGACCCCCTGGAAAGCAGTACTTC. J is TRBJ2-5 and V is TRBV27; D possibly corresponds to TRBD2 (6 bases). V was shortened by 5 bases and J by 11 bases, with 33 bases between the two germline ends. Germline V CDR1 and CDR2: MNHEY, SMNVEV (reference sequence). The CDR3 has 18 amino acids.

The chain joins TRBV28 to TRBJ2-1, with D maybe TRBD2 (6 bases). The V end lost 3 bases, the J end lost 4 bases, and 10 bases lay between the germline ends. The V gene's germline CDR1 is MDHEN and CDR2 SYDVKM. This CDR3 is built from 14 residues. Here the CDR3 reads CASSLLSGYNEQFF. CDR3 DNA sequence: TGTGCCAGCAGTTTGCTTAGCGGTTACAATGAGCAGTTCTTC. The full variable domain, in which reference TRBV28 and TRBJ2-1 provide the parts outside the CDR3, is DVKVTQSSRYLVKRTGEKVFLECVQDMDHENMFWYRQDPGLGLRLIYFSYDVKMKEKGDIPEGYSVSREKKERFSLILESASTNQTSMYLCASSLLSGYNEQFFGPGTRLTVL.

Only a few counts were recorded for this clonotype. V usage is TRBV7-2 and J usage is TRBJ2-7; D may be TRBD2 (5 bases). V lost 7 bases and J lost 1, with 14 bases in between. The length of the CDR3 is 14 residues. Per the germline V gene, CDR1 is SGHTA and CDR2 is FQGNSA. This chain's CDR3 is CASNRLSGSYEQYF. DNA for the CDR3: TGTGCCAGCAACCGTCTCTCGGGATCCTACGAGCAGTACTTC.

The CDR3, as DNA: TGCAGTGCTAGAGATCGGAGCGGGAGGGCCTACGAGCAGTACTTC. Residues: CSARDRSGRAYEQYF. The chain uses TRBV20-1 and TRBJ2-7; TRBD2 matches at 10 bases. The germline gives CDR1 DFQATT, CDR2 SNEGSKA (reference sequence). CDR3 length: 15 amino acids. With 0 bases clipped from V and 2 bases from J, the junction kept 4 bases outside the gene matches.

The count of this clonotype is one. V is TRBV6-5 and J is TRBJ1-5; D gene ambiguous. Trimming cost V 0 bases and J 7 bases, with 10 bases left between them. Germline CDR1 reads MNHEY; CDR2 reads SVGAGI. The CDR3 covers 14 residues. The CDR3 here is CASSYSPVKQPQHF. The CDR3 coding sequence is TGTGCCAGCAGTTACTCGCCAGTAAAGCAGCCCCAGCATTTT.